The 5 T cell receptor beta chains in this list originate from one sample, sequenced in a study of Graves' ophthalmopathy and Graves' hyperthyroidism. The authors amplified TCR beta CDR3 regions, and they did so from RNA transcripts for repertoire sequencing. Following a first-round RT-PCR that used HTBI primers, a second-round multiplex PCR was carried out. TCRdb fed the multiplex PCR reads into MiXCR, producing one record per CDR3 protein. The data contain 500,000 to 700,000 distinct CDR3 sequences, 22% of them singletons. The specimen was peripheral blood. These TCRs come from a woman aged 18-29 years with stable Graves' hyperthyroidism. Some clones in this sample may be carry-over from other donors' samples.

This clonotype was detected ten times or more. The rearrangement links TRBV12-3 or TRBV12-4 to TRBJ1-3; 9 bases map to TRBD1. Trimming removed 5 bases from V and 2 bases from J; junction bases left unmatched: 7. This CDR3 has 16 amino acids. The CDR3 bases are TGTGCCAGCAGTCGCCGGACAGGGGCTACTGGAAACACCATATATTTT. Its protein is CASSRRTGATGNTIYF.

This clonotype was seen many times. The CDR3 nucleotides are TGTGCCAGCAGCTTTCTCAGGGGGGGAGATTCCTACGAGCAGTACTTC. It encodes CASSFLRGGDSYEQYF. The chain has TRBV11-2 and TRBJ2-7, with D possibly being TRBD1 or TRBD2 (7 bases each). Trimming took 3 bases from V and 1 from J, leaving 16 bases between them. CDR3 length: 16 residues. Germline V gene lookup returns CDR1 SGHAT and CDR2 FQNNGV.

This chain connects TRBV27 to TRBJ1-2; D gene ambiguous. There are 15 residues in the CDR3. The germline V gene encodes CDR1 MNHEY and CDR2 SMNVEV (reference sequence). V lost 2 bases and J lost 0, with 10 bases in between. CDR3 coding DNA: TGTGCCAGCAGTTTAAGGCAGCCAGCTAACTATGGCTACACCTTC. Encoded protein: CASSLRQPANYGYTF.

This clonotype was counted many times. This chain uses TRBV20-1 with TRBJ2-5; no clear D gene. CDR1 DFQATT and CDR2 SNEGSKA come from the germline V gene (reference sequence). V dropped 3 bases and J dropped 4 bases, with 9 bases sitting between them. The CDR3 length is 12 residues. CDR3: CSARLRLETQYF. The CDR3 DNA is TGCAGTGCTAGGCTCAGGTTAGAGACCCAGTACTTC.

The sample holds many counts of this clonotype. This sequence joins TRBV7-2 and TRBJ2-7; D gene unclear. The CDR3 runs 14 residues. Germline loops: CDR1 SGHTA, CDR2 FQGNSA. Trimming removed 1 base from V and 1 base from J, with 8 bases in between. CDR3 sequence (DNA): TGTGCCAGCAGCTTAGAAGTCAGGTCCTACGAGCAGTACTTC. The encoded protein is CASSLEVRSYEQYF.